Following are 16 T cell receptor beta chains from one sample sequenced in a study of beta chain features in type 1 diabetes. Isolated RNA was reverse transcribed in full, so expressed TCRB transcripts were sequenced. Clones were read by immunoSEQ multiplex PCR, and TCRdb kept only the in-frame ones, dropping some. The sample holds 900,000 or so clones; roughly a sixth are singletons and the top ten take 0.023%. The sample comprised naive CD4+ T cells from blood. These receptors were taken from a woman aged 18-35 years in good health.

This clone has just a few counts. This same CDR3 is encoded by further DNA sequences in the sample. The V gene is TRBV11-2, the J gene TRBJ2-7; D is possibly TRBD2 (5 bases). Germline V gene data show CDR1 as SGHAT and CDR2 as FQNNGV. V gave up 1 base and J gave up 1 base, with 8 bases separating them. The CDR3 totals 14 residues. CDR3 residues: CASSLASGSYEQYF. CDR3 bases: TGTGCCAGCAGCTTAGCCAGCGGATCCTACGAGCAGTACTTC.

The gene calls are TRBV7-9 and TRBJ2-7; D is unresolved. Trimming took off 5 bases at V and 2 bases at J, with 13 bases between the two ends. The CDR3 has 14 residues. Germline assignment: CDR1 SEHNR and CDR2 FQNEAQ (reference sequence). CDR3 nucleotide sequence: TGTGCCAGCAGCCCCAGGCCAGCGACCTACGAGCAGTACTTC. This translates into CASSPRPATYEQYF.

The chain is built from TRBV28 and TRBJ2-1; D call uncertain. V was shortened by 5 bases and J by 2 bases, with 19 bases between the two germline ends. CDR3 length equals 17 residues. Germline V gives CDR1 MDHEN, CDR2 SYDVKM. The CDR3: CASSPTYYRRPYNEQFF. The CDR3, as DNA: TGTGCCAGCAGTCCAACTTATTACCGACGACCCTACAATGAGCAGTTCTTC.

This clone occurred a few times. The CDR3, as DNA: TGCGCCACCCATGGATTTGGACAGGGTTTGGACACTGAAGCTTTCTTT. Amino acids: CATHGFGQGLDTEAFF. V gene TRBV23-1 combines with J gene TRBJ1-1, with TRBD1 matching over 8 bases. TRBV23-1 belongs to the ORF category, with a function that is uncertain. There are 16 residues in the CDR3. The junction had 16 bases not matched to a gene; V was cut back by 10 bases and J by 3 bases.

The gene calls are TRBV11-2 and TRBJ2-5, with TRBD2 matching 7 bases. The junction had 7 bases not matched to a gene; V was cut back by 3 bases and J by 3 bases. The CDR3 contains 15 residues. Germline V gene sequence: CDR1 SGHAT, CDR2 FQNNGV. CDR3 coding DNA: TGTGCCAGCAGCTTCCATCTGGCGGGGGAAGAGACCCAGTACTTC. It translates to CASSFHLAGEETQYF.

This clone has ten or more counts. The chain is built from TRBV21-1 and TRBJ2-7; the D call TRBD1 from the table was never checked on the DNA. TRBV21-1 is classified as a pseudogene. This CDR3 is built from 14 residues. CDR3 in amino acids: CASSKVDRDYEQYF. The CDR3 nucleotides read TGTGCCAGCAGCAAAGTGGACAGAGACTACGAGCAGTACTTC.

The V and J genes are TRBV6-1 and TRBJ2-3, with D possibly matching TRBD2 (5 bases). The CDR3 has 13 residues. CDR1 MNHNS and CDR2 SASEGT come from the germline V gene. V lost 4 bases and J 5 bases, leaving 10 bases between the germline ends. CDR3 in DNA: TGTGCCAGCAGTGGTGCGGGCGGAGATACGCAGTATTTT. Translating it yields CASSGAGGDTQYF.

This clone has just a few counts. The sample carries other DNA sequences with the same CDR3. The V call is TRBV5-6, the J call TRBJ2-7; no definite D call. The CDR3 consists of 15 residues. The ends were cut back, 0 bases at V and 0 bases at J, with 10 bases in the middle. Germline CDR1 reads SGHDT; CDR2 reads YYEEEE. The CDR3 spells CASSLAPGSSYEQYF. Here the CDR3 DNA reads TGTGCCAGCAGCTTGGCCCCCGGAAGCTCCTACGAGCAGTACTTC. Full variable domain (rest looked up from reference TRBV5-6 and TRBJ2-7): DAGVTQSPTHLIKTRGQQVTLRCSPKSGHDTVSWYQQALGQGPQFIFQYYEEEERQRGNFPDRFSGHQFPNYSSELNVNALLLGDSALYLCASSLAPGSSYEQYFGPGTRLTVT.

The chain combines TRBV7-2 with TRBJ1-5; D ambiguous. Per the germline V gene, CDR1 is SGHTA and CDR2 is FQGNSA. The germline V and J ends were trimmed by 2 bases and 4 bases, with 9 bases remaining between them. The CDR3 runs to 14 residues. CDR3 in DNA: TGTGCCAGCAGCTTAAGGCCAGTGAATCAGCCCCAGCATTTT. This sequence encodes CASSLRPVNQPQHF. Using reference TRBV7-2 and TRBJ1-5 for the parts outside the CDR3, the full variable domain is GAGVSQSPSNKVTEKGKDVELRCDPISGHTALYWYRQSLGQGLEFLIYFQGNSAPDKSGLPSDRFSAERTGGSVSTLTIQRTQQEDSAVYLCASSLRPVNQPQHFGDGTRLSIL.

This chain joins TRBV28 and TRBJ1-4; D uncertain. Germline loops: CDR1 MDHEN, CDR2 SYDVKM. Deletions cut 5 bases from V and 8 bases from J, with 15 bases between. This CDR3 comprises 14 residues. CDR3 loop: CASSPPLDIEKLFF. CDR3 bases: TGTGCCAGCAGTCCCCCTCTAGACATCGAAAAACTGTTTTTT.

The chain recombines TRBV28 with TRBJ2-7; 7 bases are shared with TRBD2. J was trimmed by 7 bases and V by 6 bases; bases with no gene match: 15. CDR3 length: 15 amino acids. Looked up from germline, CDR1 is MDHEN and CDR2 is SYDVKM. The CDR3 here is CASSLMVAGAVEQYF. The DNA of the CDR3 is TGTGCCAGCAGCCTCATGGTTGCGGGAGCTGTTGAGCAGTACTTC.

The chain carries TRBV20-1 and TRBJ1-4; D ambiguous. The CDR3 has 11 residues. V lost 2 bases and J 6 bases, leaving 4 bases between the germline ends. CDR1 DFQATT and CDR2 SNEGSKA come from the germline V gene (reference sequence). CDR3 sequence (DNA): TGCAGTGCTAGAACAGATGAAAAACTGTTTTTT. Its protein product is CSARTDEKLFF.

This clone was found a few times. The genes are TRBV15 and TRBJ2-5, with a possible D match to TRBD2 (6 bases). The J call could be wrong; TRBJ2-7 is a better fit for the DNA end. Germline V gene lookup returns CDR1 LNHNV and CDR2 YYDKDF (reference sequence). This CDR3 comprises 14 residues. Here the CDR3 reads CATSRMSSSVEQYF. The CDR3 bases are TGTGCCACCAGCAGAATGTCATCTAGCGTCGAGCAGTACTTC.

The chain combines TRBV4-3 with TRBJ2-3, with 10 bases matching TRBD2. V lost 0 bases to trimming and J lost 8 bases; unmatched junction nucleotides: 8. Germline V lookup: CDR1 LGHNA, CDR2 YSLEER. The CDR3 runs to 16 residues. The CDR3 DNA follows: TGCGCCAGCAGCCAAGATGCGGCTAGCGGGAGTTTTACGCAGTATTTT. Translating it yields CASSQDAASGSFTQYF.

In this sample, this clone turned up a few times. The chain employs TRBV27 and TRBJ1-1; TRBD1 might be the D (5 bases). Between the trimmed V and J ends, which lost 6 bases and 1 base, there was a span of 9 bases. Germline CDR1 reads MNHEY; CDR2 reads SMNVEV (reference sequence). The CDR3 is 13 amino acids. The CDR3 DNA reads TGTGCCAGCAGCGACAGCTGGAACACTGAAGCTTTCTTT. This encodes CASSDSWNTEAFF.

The CDR3, as DNA: TGTGCCAGCAGTGAGCGGGACAGGCGGGAACGGATCACCGGGGAGCTGTTTTTT. Translated, it gives CASSERDRRERITGELFF. V gene TRBV6-1 combines with J gene TRBJ2-2, with 8 bases identical to TRBD1. Trimming at V came to 3 bases and at J to 4 bases, leaving 13 bases not matched to a gene. The germline V gene has CDR1 MNHNS and CDR2 SASEGT. The CDR3 is 18 amino acids.